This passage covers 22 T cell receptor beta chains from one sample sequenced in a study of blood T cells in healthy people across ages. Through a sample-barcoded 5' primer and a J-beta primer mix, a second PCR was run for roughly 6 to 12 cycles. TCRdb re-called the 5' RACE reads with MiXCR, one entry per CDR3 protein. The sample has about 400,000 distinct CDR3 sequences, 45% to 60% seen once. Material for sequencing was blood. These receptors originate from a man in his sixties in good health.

The CDR3 coding sequence is TGCAGTGCAACCGGGACTAGCCTAAACACCGGGGAGCTGTTTTTT. Its protein product is CSATGTSLNTGELFF. The chain employs TRBV20-1 and TRBJ2-2; 9 bases map to TRBD2. The length of the CDR3 is 15 residues. Looked up from germline, CDR1 is DFQATT and CDR2 is SNEGSKA (reference sequence). The V segment lost 6 bases and the J segment 2 bases; nucleotides outside the gene matches: 7.

CDR3 region: CASSPGGGTEAFF. Here the CDR3 DNA reads TGTGCCAGCAGTCCAGGGGGCGGCACTGAAGCTTTCTTT. The V gene is TRBV6-1, the J gene TRBJ1-1, with TRBD1 matching over 8 bases. Germline-derived CDR1 and CDR2 are MNHNS and SASEGT. The CDR3 contains 13 residues. Unmatched junction bases numbered 3, after V lost 5 bases and J lost 4 bases.

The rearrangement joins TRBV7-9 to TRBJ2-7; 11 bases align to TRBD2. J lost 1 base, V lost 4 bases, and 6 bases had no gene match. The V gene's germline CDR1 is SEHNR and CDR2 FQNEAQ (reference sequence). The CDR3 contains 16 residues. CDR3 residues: CASSSLTSGKSYEQYF. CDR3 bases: TGTGCCAGCAGCTCCCTGACTAGCGGGAAGTCCTACGAGCAGTACTTC.

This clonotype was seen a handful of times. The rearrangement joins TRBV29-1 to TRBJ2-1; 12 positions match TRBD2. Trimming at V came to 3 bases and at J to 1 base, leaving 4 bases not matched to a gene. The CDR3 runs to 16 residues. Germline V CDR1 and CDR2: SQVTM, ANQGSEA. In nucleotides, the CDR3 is TGCAGCGTTGATCGGCTAGCGGGAGGGTCCTACAATGAGCAGTTCTTC. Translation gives CSVDRLAGGSYNEQFF.

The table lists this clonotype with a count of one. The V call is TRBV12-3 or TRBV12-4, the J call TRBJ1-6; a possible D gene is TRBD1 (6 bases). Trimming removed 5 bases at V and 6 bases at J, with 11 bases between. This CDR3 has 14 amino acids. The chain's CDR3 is CASSPGDPNSPLHF. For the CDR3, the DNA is TGTGCCAGCAGTCCAGGGGACCCTAATTCACCCCTCCACTTT.

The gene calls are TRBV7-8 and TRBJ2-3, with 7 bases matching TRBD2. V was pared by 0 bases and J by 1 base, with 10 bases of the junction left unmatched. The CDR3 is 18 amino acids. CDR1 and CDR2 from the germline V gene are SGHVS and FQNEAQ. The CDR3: CASSLANPGLAGTDTQYF. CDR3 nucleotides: TGTGCCAGCAGCTTAGCCAACCCCGGGCTAGCGGGCACAGATACGCAGTATTTT.

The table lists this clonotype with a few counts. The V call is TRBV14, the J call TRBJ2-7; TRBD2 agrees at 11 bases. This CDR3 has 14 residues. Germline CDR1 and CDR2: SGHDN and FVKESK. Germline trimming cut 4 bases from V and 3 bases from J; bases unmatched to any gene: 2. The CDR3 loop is CASSRGTSGYEQYF. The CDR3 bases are TGTGCCAGCAGCCGCGGGACTAGCGGCTACGAGCAGTACTTC.

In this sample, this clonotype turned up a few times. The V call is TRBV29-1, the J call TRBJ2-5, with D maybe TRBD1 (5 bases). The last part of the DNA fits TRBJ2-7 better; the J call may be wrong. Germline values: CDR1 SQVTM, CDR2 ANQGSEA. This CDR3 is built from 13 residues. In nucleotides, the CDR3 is TGCAGCGTTGCGGCTTCCAGGGACTACGAGCAGTACTTC. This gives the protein CSVAASRDYEQYF.

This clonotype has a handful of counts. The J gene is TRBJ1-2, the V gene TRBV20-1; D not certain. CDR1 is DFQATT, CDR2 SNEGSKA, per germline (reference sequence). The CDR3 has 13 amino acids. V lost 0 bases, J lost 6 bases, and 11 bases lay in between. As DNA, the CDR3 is TGCAGTGCTAGAGAGCCACCGCAACATGGCTACACCTTC. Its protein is CSAREPPQHGYTF.

The CDR3 loop is CASSLQSGQPQHF. As DNA, the CDR3 is TGTGCCAGCAGCCTACAGTCGGGCCAGCCCCAGCATTTT. The rearrangement links TRBV11-1 to TRBJ1-5; no reliable D call. CDR1 and CDR2 from the germline V gene are SGHAT and FQDESV (reference sequence). Trimming shortened V by 5 bases and J by 7 bases, and 12 bases separated the two germline ends. This CDR3 has 13 residues. Together with reference TRBV11-1 and TRBJ1-5, the CDR3 gives the full variable domain: EAEVAQSPRYKITEKSQAVAFWCDPISGHATLYWYRQILGQGPELLVQFQDESVVDDSQLPKDRFSAERLKGVDSTLKIQPAELGDSAMYLCASSLQSGQPQHFGDGTRLSIL.

The CDR3 protein is CASSGLAGGLLNEQFF. CDR3 sequence (DNA): TGCGCCAGCAGCGGACTAGCGGGGGGGCTTTTGAATGAGCAGTTCTTC. The V call is TRBV5-1, the J call TRBJ2-1; 15 bases are shared with TRBD2. In germline, CDR1 is SGHRS, CDR2 YFSETQ. The CDR3 length is 16 residues. Losses at the gene ends were 4 bases for V and 7 bases for J; bases not matched to a gene: 6.

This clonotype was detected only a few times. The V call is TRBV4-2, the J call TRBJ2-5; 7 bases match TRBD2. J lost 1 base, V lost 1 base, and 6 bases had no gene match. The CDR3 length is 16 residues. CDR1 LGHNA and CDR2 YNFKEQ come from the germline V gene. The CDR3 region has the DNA TGTGCCAGCAGCCAAGGTGCAGCGGGGCTCCAAGAGACCCAGTACTTC. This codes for CASSQGAAGLQETQYF.

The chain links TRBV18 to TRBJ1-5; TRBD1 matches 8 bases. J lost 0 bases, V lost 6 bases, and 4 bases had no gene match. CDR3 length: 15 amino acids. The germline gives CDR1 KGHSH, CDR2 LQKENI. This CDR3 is CASSRTGISNQPQHF. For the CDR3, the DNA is TGTGCCAGCTCGCGGACAGGGATTAGCAATCAGCCCCAGCATTTT.

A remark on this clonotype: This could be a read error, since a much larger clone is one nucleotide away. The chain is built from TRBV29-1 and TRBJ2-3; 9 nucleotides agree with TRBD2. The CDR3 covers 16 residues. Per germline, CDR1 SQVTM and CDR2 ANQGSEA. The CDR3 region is CSVDQAGGRGVDRQYF. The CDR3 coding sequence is TGCAGCGTTGATCAAGCGGGAGGAAGGGGTGTGGATAGGCAGTATTTT.

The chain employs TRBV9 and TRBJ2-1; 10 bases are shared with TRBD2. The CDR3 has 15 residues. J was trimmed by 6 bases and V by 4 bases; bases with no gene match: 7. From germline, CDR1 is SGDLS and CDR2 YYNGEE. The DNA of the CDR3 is TGTGCCAGCAGCCCAGGGCAGCGGGGGGGCAATGAGCAGTTCTTC. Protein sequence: CASSPGQRGGNEQFF.

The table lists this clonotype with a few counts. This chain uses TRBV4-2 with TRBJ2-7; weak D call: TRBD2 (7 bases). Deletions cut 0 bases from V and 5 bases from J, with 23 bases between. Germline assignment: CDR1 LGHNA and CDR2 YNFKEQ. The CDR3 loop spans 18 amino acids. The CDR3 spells CASSQETGGRSGGDEQYF. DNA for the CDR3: TGTGCCAGCAGCCAAGAGACGGGGGGCCGATCCGGGGGTGACGAGCAGTACTTC.

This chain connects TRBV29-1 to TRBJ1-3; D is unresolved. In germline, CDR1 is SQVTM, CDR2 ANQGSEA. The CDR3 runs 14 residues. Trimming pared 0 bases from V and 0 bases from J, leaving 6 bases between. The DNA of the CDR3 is TGCAGCGTTGAAGACAGGTCCTCTGGAAACACCATATATTTT. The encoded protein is CSVEDRSSGNTIYF.

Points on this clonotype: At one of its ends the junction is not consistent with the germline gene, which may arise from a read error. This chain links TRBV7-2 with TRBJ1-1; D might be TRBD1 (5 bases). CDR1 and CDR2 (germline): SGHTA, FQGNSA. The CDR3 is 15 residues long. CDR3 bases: TGTGTCAGCAGCTTACAACAGGCCCCTAACACTGAAGCTTTCTTT. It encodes CVSSLQQAPNTEAFF.

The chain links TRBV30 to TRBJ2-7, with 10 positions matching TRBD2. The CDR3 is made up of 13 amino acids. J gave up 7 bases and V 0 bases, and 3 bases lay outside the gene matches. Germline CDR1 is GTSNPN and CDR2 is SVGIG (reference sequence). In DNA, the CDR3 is TGTGCCTGGAGTGTACTACTAGCGGGGGAGCAGTACTTC. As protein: CAWSVLLAGEQYF.

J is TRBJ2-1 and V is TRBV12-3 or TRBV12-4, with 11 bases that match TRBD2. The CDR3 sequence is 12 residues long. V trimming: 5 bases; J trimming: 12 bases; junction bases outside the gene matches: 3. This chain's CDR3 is CASSPGLAGQFF. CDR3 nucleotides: TGTGCCAGCAGTCCTGGACTAGCGGGGCAGTTCTTC.

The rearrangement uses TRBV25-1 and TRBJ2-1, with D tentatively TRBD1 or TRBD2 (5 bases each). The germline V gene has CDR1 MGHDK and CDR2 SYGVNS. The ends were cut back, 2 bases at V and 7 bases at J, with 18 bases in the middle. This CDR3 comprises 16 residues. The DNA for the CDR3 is TGTGCCAGCAGTGAAGGGGGAGCAGGAAAGATGAATGAGCAGTTCTTC. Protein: CASSEGGAGKMNEQFF.

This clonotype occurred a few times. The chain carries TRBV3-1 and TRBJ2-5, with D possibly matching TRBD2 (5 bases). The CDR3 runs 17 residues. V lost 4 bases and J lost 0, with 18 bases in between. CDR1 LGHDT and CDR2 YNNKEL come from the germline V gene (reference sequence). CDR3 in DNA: TGTGCCAGCAGCCGAACTCCTCGCGGGCTGAACCAAGAGACCCAGTACTTC. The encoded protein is CASSRTPRGLNQETQYF.